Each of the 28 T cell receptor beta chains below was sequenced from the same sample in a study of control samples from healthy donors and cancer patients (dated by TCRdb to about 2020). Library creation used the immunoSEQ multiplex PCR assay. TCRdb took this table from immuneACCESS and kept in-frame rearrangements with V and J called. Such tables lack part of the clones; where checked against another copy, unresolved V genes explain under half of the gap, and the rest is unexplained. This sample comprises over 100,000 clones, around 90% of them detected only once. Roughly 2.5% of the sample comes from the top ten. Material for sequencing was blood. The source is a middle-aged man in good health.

CDR3 sequence reads: CASSWGRGNEQFF. For the CDR3, the DNA is TGTGCCAGCAGTTGGGGGAGGGGCAATGAGCAGTTCTTC. The chain recombines TRBV28 with TRBJ2-1; 7 bases agree with TRBD2. The CDR3 sequence is 13 residues long. CDR1 MDHEN and CDR2 SYDVKM come from the germline V gene. With 4 bases clipped from V and 6 bases from J, the junction kept 3 bases outside the gene matches.

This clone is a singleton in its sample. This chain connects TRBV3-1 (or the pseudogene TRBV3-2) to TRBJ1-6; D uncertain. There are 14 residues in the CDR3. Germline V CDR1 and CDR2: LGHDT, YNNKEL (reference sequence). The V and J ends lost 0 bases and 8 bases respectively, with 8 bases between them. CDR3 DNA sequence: TGTGCCAGCAGCCAAGAATCTGGGGATTCACCCCTCCACTTT. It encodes CASSQESGDSPLHF.

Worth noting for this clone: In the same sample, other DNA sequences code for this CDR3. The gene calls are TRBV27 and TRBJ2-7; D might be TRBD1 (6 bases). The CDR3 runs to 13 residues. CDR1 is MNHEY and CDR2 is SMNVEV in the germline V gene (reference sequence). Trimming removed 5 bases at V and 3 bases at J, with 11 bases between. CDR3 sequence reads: CASSLRQDYEQYF. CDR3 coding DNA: TGTGCCAGCAGTCTCAGACAGGACTACGAGCAGTACTTC.

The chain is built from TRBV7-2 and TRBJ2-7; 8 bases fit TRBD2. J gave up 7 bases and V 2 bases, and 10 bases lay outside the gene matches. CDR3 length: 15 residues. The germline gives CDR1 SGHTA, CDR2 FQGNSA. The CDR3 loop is CASSLRSSGVREQYF. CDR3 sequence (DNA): TGTGCCAGCAGCTTACGTAGTAGCGGGGTGCGAGAGCAGTACTTC.

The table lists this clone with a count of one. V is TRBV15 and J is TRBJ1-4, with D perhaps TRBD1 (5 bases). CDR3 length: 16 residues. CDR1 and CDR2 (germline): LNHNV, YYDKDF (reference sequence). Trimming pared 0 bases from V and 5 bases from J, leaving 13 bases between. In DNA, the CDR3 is TGTGCCACCAGCAGAGATGGGGCCAGGGAAAATGAAAAACTGTTTTTT. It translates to CATSRDGARENEKLFF. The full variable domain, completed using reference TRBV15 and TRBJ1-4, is DAMVIQNPRYQVTQFGKPVTLSCSQTLNHNVMYWYQQKSSQAPKLLFHYYDKDFNNEADTPDNFQSRRPNTSFCFLDIRSPGLGDTAMYLCATSRDGARENEKLFFGSGTQLSVL.

CDR3 residues: CATSDHRTANTEAFF. Written as DNA, the CDR3 is TGTGCCACCAGTGATCATCGGACGGCGAACACTGAAGCTTTCTTT. The chain employs TRBV24-1 and TRBJ1-1; D gene uncertain. Germline V gives CDR1 KGHDR, CDR2 SFDVKD. V was trimmed by 3 bases and J by 1 base, leaving 11 bases between them. The CDR3 contains 15 residues.

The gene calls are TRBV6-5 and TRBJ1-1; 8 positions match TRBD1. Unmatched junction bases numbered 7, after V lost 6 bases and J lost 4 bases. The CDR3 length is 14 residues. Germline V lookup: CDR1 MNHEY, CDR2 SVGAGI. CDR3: CASRKPGGVTEAFF. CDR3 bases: TGTGCCAGCAGAAAACCAGGGGGCGTCACTGAAGCTTTCTTT.

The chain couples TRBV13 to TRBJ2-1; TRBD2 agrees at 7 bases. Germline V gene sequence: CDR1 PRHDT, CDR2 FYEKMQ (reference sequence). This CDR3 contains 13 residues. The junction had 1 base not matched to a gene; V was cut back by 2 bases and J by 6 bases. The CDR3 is CASSLWTSNEQFF. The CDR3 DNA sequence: TGTGCCAGCAGCTTATGGACTAGCAATGAGCAGTTCTTC.

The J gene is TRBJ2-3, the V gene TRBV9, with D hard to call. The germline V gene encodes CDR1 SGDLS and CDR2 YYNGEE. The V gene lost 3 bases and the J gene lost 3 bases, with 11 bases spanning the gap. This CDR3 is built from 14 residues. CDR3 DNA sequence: TGTGCCAGCAGCGGCTGGCAGGTTACAGATACGCAGTATTTT. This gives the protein CASSGWQVTDTQYF.

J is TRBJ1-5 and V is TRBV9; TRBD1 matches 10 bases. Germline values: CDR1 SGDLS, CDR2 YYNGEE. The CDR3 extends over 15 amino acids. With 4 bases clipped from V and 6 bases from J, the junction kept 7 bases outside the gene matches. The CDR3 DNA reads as TGTGCCAGCAGCCGAGGACAGGGGGTTGGTCAGCCCCAGCATTTT. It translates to CASSRGQGVGQPQHF.

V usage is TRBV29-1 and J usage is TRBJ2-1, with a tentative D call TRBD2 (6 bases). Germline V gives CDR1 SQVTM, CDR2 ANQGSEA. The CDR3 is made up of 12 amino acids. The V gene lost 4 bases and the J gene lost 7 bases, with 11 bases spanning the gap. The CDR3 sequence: CSVVGSGNEQFF. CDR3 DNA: TGCAGCGTTGTAGGTAGCGGTAATGAGCAGTTCTTC.

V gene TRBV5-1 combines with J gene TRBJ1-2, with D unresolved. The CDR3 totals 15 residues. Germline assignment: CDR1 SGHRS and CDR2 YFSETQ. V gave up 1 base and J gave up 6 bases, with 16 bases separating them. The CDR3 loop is CASSLTDAPAHGYTF. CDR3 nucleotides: TGCGCCAGCAGCTTGACGGACGCCCCCGCCCATGGCTACACCTTC.

Written as DNA, the CDR3 is TGTGCCACCAGCAGAGATCTCCAGACAAACTATGGCTACACCTTC. It translates to CATSRDLQTNYGYTF. This chain connects TRBV15 to TRBJ1-2; D not resolved. Germline V CDR1 and CDR2: LNHNV, YYDKDF (reference sequence). The CDR3 is made up of 15 amino acids. V was pared by 0 bases and J by 2 bases, with 10 bases between.

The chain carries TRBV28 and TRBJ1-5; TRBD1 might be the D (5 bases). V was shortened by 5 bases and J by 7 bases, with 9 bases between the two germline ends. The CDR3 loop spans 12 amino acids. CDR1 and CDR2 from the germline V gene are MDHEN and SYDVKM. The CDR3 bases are TGTGCCAGCAGTCGTCAGGGACAGCCCCAGCATTTT. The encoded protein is CASSRQGQPQHF.

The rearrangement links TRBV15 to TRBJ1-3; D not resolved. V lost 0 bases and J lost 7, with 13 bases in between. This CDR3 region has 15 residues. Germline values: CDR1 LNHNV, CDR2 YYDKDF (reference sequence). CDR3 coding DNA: TGTGCCACCAGCAGAGATTGGAGGGTGCAGAACACCATATATTTT. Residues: CATSRDWRVQNTIYF.

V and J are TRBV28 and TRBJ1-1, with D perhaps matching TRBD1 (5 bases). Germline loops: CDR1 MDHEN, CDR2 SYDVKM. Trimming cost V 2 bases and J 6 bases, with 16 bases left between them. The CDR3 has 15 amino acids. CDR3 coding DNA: TGTGCCAGCAGTTTAATATTGGGGGGTGTTGCTGAAGCTTTCTTT. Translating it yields CASSLILGGVAEAFF. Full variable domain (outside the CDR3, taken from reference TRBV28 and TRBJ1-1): DVKVTQSSRYLVKRTGEKVFLECVQDMDHENMFWYRQDPGLGLRLIYFSYDVKMKEKGDIPEGYSVSREKKERFSLILESASTNQTSMYLCASSLILGGVAEAFFGQGTRLTVV.

CDR3 DNA sequence: TGTGCCAGCTCACAACAGACAGGGGCGGAAAAACTGTTTTTT. This codes for CASSQQTGAEKLFF. The chain combines TRBV18 with TRBJ1-4; 8 nucleotides line up with TRBD1. J gave up 8 bases and V 4 bases, and 6 bases lay outside the gene matches. The CDR3 is 14 amino acids. Germline V gives CDR1 KGHSH, CDR2 LQKENI.

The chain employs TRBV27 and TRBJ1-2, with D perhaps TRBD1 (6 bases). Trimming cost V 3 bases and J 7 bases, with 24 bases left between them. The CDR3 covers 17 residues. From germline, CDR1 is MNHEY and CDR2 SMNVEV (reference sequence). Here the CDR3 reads CASSLSGTSQGPIGYTF. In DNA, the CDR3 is TGTGCCAGCAGTTTGTCCGGGACATCCCAGGGGCCGATTGGCTACACCTTC.

CDR3 sequence (DNA): TGTGCCTGGAGCCGACATGGACAATCACCCCTCCACTTT. It translates to CAWSRHGQSPLHF. The chain couples TRBV30 to TRBJ1-6, with D possibly being TRBD1 (5 bases). Germline CDR1 and CDR2: GTSNPN and SVGIG (reference sequence). The CDR3 contains 13 residues. The V gene lost 3 bases and the J gene lost 10 bases, with 13 bases spanning the gap.

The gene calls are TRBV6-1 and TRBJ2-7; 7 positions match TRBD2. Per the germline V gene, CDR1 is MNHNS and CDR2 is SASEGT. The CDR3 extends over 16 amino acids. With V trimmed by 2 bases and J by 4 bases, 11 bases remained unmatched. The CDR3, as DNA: TGTGCCAGCAGTGAAAGGCAAGGCGGGGGACCATACGAGCAGTACTTC. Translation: CASSERQGGGPYEQYF.

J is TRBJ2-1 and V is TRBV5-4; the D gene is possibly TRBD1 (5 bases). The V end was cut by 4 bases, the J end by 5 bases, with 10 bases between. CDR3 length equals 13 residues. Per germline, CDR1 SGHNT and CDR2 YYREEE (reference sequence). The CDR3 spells CASSQGRNNEQFF. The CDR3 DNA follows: TGTGCCAGCAGCCAGGGCCGAAACAATGAGCAGTTCTTC.

CDR3 amino acids: CSGTGTGPDTQYF. DNA for the CDR3: TGCAGCGGCACAGGGACAGGGCCAGATACGCAGTATTTT. This chain joins TRBV29-1 and TRBJ2-3; TRBD1 matches at 9 bases. V lost 7 bases, J lost 4 bases, and 6 bases stayed unmatched. This CDR3 has 13 amino acids. The germline gives CDR1 SQVTM, CDR2 ANQGSEA.

CDR3 residues: CASSRTGALGETQYF. CDR3 nucleotides: TGTGCCAGTAGTAGGACAGGGGCGCTGGGGGAGACCCAGTACTTC. V is TRBV19 and J is TRBJ2-5; TRBD1 matches 9 bases. This CDR3 is 15 amino acids long. Germline trimming cut 4 bases from V and 5 bases from J; bases unmatched to any gene: 8. The germline V gene has CDR1 LNHDA and CDR2 SQIVND (reference sequence).

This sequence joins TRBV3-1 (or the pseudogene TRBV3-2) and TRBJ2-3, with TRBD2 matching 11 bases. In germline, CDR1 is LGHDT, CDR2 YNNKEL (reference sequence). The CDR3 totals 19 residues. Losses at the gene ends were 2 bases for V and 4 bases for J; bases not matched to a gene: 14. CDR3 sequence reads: CASSQSLAGGKTWADTQYF. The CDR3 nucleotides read TGTGCCAGCAGCCAAAGTCTAGCGGGGGGAAAAACTTGGGCAGATACGCAGTATTTT.

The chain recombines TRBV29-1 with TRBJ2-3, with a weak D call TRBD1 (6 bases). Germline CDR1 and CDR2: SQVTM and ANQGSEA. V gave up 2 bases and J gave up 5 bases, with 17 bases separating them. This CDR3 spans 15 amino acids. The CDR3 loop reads CSVEPSGSRGDTQYF. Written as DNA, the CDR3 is TGCAGCGTTGAACCGTCGGGGAGCAGGGGAGATACGCAGTATTTT.

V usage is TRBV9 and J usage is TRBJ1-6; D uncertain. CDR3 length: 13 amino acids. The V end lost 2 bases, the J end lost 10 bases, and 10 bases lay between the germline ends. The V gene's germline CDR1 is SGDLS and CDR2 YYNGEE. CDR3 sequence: CASSVRNNSPLHF. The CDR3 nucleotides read TGTGCCAGCAGCGTCCGGAACAACTCACCCCTCCACTTT.

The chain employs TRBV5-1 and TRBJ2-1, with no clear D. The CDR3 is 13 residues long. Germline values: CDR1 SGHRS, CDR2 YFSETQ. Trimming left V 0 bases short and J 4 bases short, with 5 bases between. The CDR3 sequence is CASSLEHYNEQFF. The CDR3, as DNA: TGCGCCAGCAGCTTGGAACATTACAATGAGCAGTTCTTC.

DNA of the CDR3: TGTGCCAGCAGCTTAGCTATGCTGGACACAGATACGCAGTATTTT. Translated: CASSLAMLDTDTQYF. This chain connects TRBV5-8 to TRBJ2-3; the D is unclear. This CDR3 spans 15 amino acids. V was cut by 2 bases and J by 2 bases, with 12 bases left in between. CDR1 is SGHTS, CDR2 YDEGEE, per germline.